The 21 T cell receptor beta chains in this list originate from one sample, sequenced in a study of human T cells and chemical hapten exposure. TCRdb redid the calling of the RACE reads with MiXCR, one entry per CDR3 protein. The sample has a few hundred thousand distinct CDR3 sequences, around 6% seen once. Time point of the sample: patch test 2, 6 weeks after DPC sensitization. The treatment here: therapeutic diphenylcyclopropenone sensitization with weekly scalp DPC. The sequences come from whole blood, collected in connection with sensitization to the hapten diphenylcyclopropenone (DPC). The receptors here all came from a woman aged 18-29 years with alopecia areata. Some clones in this sample may be carry-over from other donors' samples.

This clonotype occurred many times. The chain is built from TRBV5-1 and TRBJ1-2; unclear D gene. Germline V gene data show CDR1 as SGHRS and CDR2 as YFSETQ. The V end lost 4 bases, the J end lost 0 bases, and 7 bases lay between the germline ends. This CDR3 is built from 13 residues. The CDR3 nucleotides are TGCGCCAGCAGCCCGGCCCCTAACTATGGCTACACCTTC. Amino acids: CASSPAPNYGYTF.

The chain is built from TRBV28 and TRBJ2-1; TRBD2 aligns across 11 bases. The CDR3 is 15 amino acids. V lost 6 bases, J lost 3 bases, and 4 bases stayed unmatched. Germline lookup yields CDR1 MDHEN and CDR2 SYDVKM. This chain's CDR3 is CASRPGLAGYNEQFF. The CDR3 region has the DNA TGTGCCAGCAGGCCCGGACTAGCGGGCTACAATGAGCAGTTCTTC. Using reference TRBV28 and TRBJ2-1 for the parts outside the CDR3, the full variable domain is DVKVTQSSRYLVKRTGEKVFLECVQDMDHENMFWYRQDPGLGLRLIYFSYDVKMKEKGDIPEGYSVSREKKERFSLILESASTNQTSMYLCASRPGLAGYNEQFFGPGTRLTVL.

At least ten counts were recorded for this clonotype. The chain combines TRBV29-1 with TRBJ1-1; D unclear. V gave up 8 bases and J gave up 2 bases, with 12 bases separating them. In germline, CDR1 is SQVTM, CDR2 ANQGSEA. The CDR3 covers 12 residues. Written as DNA, the CDR3 is TGCAGCTGTCGGACGGGTAACACTGAAGCTTTCTTT. This encodes CSCRTGNTEAFF.

The CDR3 sequence: CASRSDRFSGNTIYF. CDR3 nucleotide sequence: TGTGCCAGCAGGAGTGACAGGTTCTCTGGAAACACCATATATTTT. V is TRBV7-8 and J is TRBJ1-3; tentatively, D is TRBD1 (6 bases). Trimming removed 6 bases from V and 0 bases from J, with 12 bases in between. Germline CDR1 is SGHVS and CDR2 is FQNEAQ. CDR3 size: 15 residues.

The chain is built from TRBV5-5 and TRBJ2-1, with D hard to call. Trimming stripped 5 bases from V and 4 bases from J, with 16 bases between. The germline gives CDR1 SGHKS, CDR2 YYEKEE (reference sequence). The CDR3 is made up of 15 amino acids. The CDR3 sequence: CASSMDGVLYNEQFF. CDR3 nucleotides: TGTGCCAGCAGTATGGACGGAGTCTTATACAATGAGCAGTTCTTC.

This sequence joins TRBV10-3 and TRBJ2-3; possible D gene TRBD1, 6 bases. Germline values: CDR1 ENHRY, CDR2 SYGVKD. V shed 3 bases and J shed 3 bases, with 13 bases lying between them. CDR3 length: 15 residues. The CDR3 protein is CAISEVGGRTDTQYF. The CDR3 DNA follows: TGTGCCATCAGTGAAGTAGGGGGTAGGACAGATACGCAGTATTTT.

There are a few counts of this clonotype. The CDR3, as DNA: TGTGCCAGCAGTTACTCGAAGCACAACCCCTTCCAGTACTTC. Its protein is CASSYSKHNPFQYF. The rearrangement joins TRBV6-5 to TRBJ2-7; unclear D gene. Germline loops: CDR1 MNHEY, CDR2 SVGAGI. This CDR3 region has 14 residues. Trimming left V 0 bases short and J 10 bases short, with 16 bases between.

This chain's CDR3 is CSARDVGNQPQHF. CDR3 coding DNA: TGCAGTGCTAGAGATGTGGGGAATCAGCCCCAGCATTTT. The chain carries TRBV20-1 and TRBJ1-5; unclear D gene. The V and J ends lost 0 bases and 4 bases respectively, with 7 bases between them. There are 13 residues in the CDR3. The germline V gene has CDR1 DFQATT and CDR2 SNEGSKA (reference sequence).

Many counts were recorded for this clonotype. The rearrangement uses TRBV20-1 and TRBJ1-1; no definite D call. V shed 0 bases and J shed 0 bases, with 8 bases lying between them. In germline, CDR1 is DFQATT, CDR2 SNEGSKA (reference sequence). This CDR3 has 14 amino acids. The CDR3 DNA is TGCAGTGCTAGAGATTCCGGATTGAACACTGAAGCTTTCTTT. This gives the protein CSARDSGLNTEAFF.

Only a few counts were recorded for this clonotype. This chain uses TRBV2 with TRBJ1-2, with TRBD1 matching over 9 bases. The CDR3 length is 16 residues. V shed 4 bases, J shed 6 bases, and the junction held 12 bases outside the gene matches. Germline values: CDR1 SNHLY, CDR2 FYNNEI. The CDR3 sequence is CASSVGGTGLQNGYTF. The CDR3 DNA reads TGTGCCAGCAGTGTAGGCGGGACAGGGCTACAAAATGGCTACACCTTC.

In its sample, this clonotype was seen many times. The V gene is TRBV9, the J gene TRBJ2-3; TRBD2 matches at 14 bases. Germline loops: CDR1 SGDLS, CDR2 YYNGEE. This CDR3 contains 20 residues. V was clipped by 3 bases and J by 2 bases; unmatched bases: 14. Written as DNA, the CDR3 is TGTGCCAGCAGCGCCCCTTCGGGACTAGCGGGGGTACCTTACACAGATACGCAGTATTTT. Encoded protein: CASSAPSGLAGVPYTDTQYF.

This sequence joins TRBV27 and TRBJ2-1, with a weak D call TRBD2 (5 bases). The V end was cut by 3 bases, the J end by 9 bases, with 18 bases between. Per the germline V gene, CDR1 is MNHEY and CDR2 is SMNVEV (reference sequence). The CDR3 is 15 amino acids. Here the CDR3 reads CASSFTMPSFSEQFF. DNA of the CDR3: TGTGCCAGCAGTTTCACTATGCCTAGCTTCAGTGAGCAGTTCTTC.

This clonotype has a count of ten or more. The gene calls are TRBV5-4 and TRBJ1-5; D ambiguous. Trimming left V 0 bases short and J 5 bases short, with 6 bases between. CDR1 SGHNT and CDR2 YYREEE come from the germline V gene (reference sequence). The CDR3 is 13 amino acids. CDR3 sequence reads: CASSLGLDQPQHF. The CDR3 nucleotides read TGTGCCAGCAGCTTGGGCCTTGATCAGCCCCAGCATTTT.

The CDR3 sequence is CASSVYYLAKNIQYF. The CDR3 nucleotides read TGTGCCAGCAGCGTCTATTACTTAGCCAAAAACATTCAGTACTTC. The chain employs TRBV4-2 and TRBJ2-4, with D unclear. The CDR3 extends over 15 amino acids. CDR1 and CDR2 (germline): LGHNA, YNFKEQ. V lost 5 bases and J lost 0, with 11 bases in between.

The J gene is TRBJ2-5, the V gene TRBV5-1; 10 bases align to TRBD1. The CDR3 sequence is 16 residues long. The junction had 10 bases not matched to a gene; V was cut back by 3 bases and J by 5 bases. Germline assignment: CDR1 SGHRS and CDR2 YFSETQ. The CDR3 DNA follows: TGCGCCAGCAGCTACCCTGACAGGGGGCTGGATGAGACCCAGTACTTC. It yields the protein CASSYPDRGLDETQYF.

This clonotype was counted a few times. The chain has TRBV4-1 and TRBJ1-2, with 7 bases fitting TRBD1. J lost 6 bases, V lost 3 bases, and 10 bases had no gene match. Germline values: CDR1 MGHRA, CDR2 YSYEKL. The CDR3 contains 15 residues. CDR3 in amino acids: CASSQHRGPMDGYTF. The CDR3 DNA reads as TGCGCCAGCAGCCAGCACAGGGGCCCTATGGATGGCTACACCTTC.

This clonotype was recorded a few times. This rearrangement joins TRBV5-1 to TRBJ1-2; D gene unclear. This CDR3 contains 13 residues. Deletions cut 4 bases from V and 3 bases from J, with 10 bases between. Germline-derived CDR1 and CDR2 are SGHRS and YFSETQ. CDR3 residues: CASSLDTDYGYTF. CDR3 DNA: TGCGCCAGCAGCCTTGACACCGACTATGGCTACACCTTC. Combining the CDR3 with reference TRBV5-1 and TRBJ1-2 gives the whole variable domain KAGVTQTPRYLIKTRGQQVTLSCSPISGHRSVSWYQQTPGQGLQFLFEYFSETQRNKGNFPGRFSGRQFSNSRSEMNVSTLELGDSALYLCASSLDTDYGYTFGSGTRLTVV.

Only a few counts were recorded for this clonotype. J is TRBJ1-1 and V is TRBV20-1; D uncertain. The CDR3 has 11 amino acids. Germline V gene data show CDR1 as DFQATT and CDR2 as SNEGSKA (reference sequence). The V gene lost 5 bases and the J gene lost 5 bases, with 9 bases spanning the gap. The CDR3 sequence: CSAQIRTEAFF. The CDR3 DNA reads as TGCAGTGCTCAAATTAGGACTGAAGCTTTCTTT.

This clonotype was found many times. J is TRBJ1-1 and V is TRBV6-2 or TRBV6-3; 7 bases align to TRBD1. With 8 bases clipped from V and 5 bases from J, the junction kept 8 bases outside the gene matches. The CDR3 spans 13 residues. Germline CDR1 and CDR2: MNHEY and SVGEGT. The CDR3 region is CASGYSGGTEAFF. The CDR3 nucleotides are TGTGCCAGCGGATACTCAGGGGGTACTGAAGCTTTCTTT.

This clonotype came up many times. The chain carries TRBV18 and TRBJ1-5; D gene ambiguous. V gave up 4 bases and J gave up 4 bases, with 11 bases separating them. Germline V CDR1 and CDR2: KGHSH, LQKENI. CDR3 length: 14 amino acids. CDR3: CASSLGGDNQPQHF. The DNA of the CDR3 is TGTGCCAGCTCACTGGGCGGGGATAATCAGCCCCAGCATTTT.

This clonotype was picked up many times. The chain couples TRBV19 to TRBJ1-2; 7 bases align to TRBD1. V dropped 8 bases and J dropped 4; count of bases not matched to a gene: 7. This CDR3 contains 13 residues. Germline V gene lookup returns CDR1 LNHDA and CDR2 SQIVND (reference sequence). CDR3 protein: CASAGTAIYGYTF. The CDR3 coding sequence is TGTGCCAGTGCGGGGACAGCGATCTATGGCTACACCTTC.